The 9 T cell receptor beta chains listed next were all sequenced from one sample in a study of blood T cell repertoires in COVID-19. Libraries were prepared by immunoSEQ multiplex PCR; TCRdb keeps only in-frame clonotypes and omits some of them. Of about 200,000 clones detected, under 90% appear once; the ten largest clones hold roughly 4.1%. Sequenced input: peripheral blood. The receptors were sampled from a man aged 50-60 years with acute or convalescent COVID-19.

The chain links TRBV19 to TRBJ2-3, with a possible D match to TRBD1 (6 bases). The CDR3 length is 15 residues. The V end was cut by 1 base, the J end by 4 bases, with 12 bases between. CDR1 is LNHDA and CDR2 is SQIVND in the germline V gene (reference sequence). CDR3 nucleotide sequence: TGTGCCAGTAGTATAGGCCTGACAGGTGCAGATACGCAGTATTTT. This gives the protein CASSIGLTGADTQYF.

This sequence joins TRBV6-5 and TRBJ1-4; D perhaps matches TRBD1 (5 bases). Germline CDR1 is MNHEY and CDR2 is SVGAGI. The CDR3 has 14 residues. V gave up 6 bases and J gave up 2 bases, with 10 bases separating them. This CDR3 reads CASSSGYTNEKLFF. In DNA form, the CDR3 reads TGTGCCAGCAGCTCAGGGTACACTAATGAAAAACTGTTTTTT.

The chain links TRBV6-5 to TRBJ1-2; D might be TRBD1 (5 bases). CDR3 length equals 12 residues. The V end was cut by 6 bases, the J end by 8 bases, with 13 bases between. From germline, CDR1 is MNHEY and CDR2 SVGAGI. As DNA, the CDR3 is TGTGCCAGCAGGGGAATCAGGGTAGGCTACACCTTC. It is translated as CASRGIRVGYTF.

V is TRBV18 and J is TRBJ1-2, with no clear D. Germline-derived CDR1 and CDR2 are KGHSH and LQKENI. V shed 3 bases and J shed 3 bases, with 11 bases lying between them. The CDR3 covers 14 residues. CDR3 region: CASSPRGQYYGYTF. CDR3 DNA: TGTGCCAGCTCACCCCGAGGTCAGTACTATGGCTACACCTTC.

J is TRBJ2-1 and V is TRBV19; tentatively, D is TRBD2 (6 bases). Trimming took 6 bases from V and 5 from J, leaving 14 bases between them. The CDR3 contains 14 residues. Germline CDR1 reads LNHDA; CDR2 reads SQIVND (reference sequence). The CDR3, as DNA: TGTGCCAGTAGGGTTGGGGGGTCGGACAATGAGCAGTTCTTC. Translated, it gives CASRVGGSDNEQFF. Using reference TRBV19 and TRBJ2-1 for the parts outside the CDR3, the full variable domain is DGGITQSPKYLFRKEGQNVTLSCEQNLNHDAMYWYRQDPGQGLRLIYYSQIVNDFQKGDIAEGYSVSREKKESFPLTVTSAQKNPTAFYLCASRVGGSDNEQFFGPGTRLTVL.

The V call is TRBV27, the J call TRBJ1-1; TRBD1 aligns across 8 bases. The CDR3 runs 17 residues. Trimming removed 6 bases from V and 1 base from J; junction bases left unmatched: 13. CDR1 and CDR2 from the germline V gene are MNHEY and SMNVEV (reference sequence). DNA for the CDR3: TGTGCCAGCAGGGGGATATTAACCGGACAGGGGAACACTGAAGCTTTCTTT. Protein: CASRGILTGQGNTEAFF.

The rearrangement joins TRBV5-1 to TRBJ1-4, with 7 bases identical to TRBD1. Trimming took 4 bases from V and 3 from J; bases not matched to a gene: 6. Germline CDR1 is SGHRS and CDR2 is YFSETQ. The CDR3 contains 15 residues. The CDR3 spells CASSRDSVSNEKLFF. CDR3 in DNA: TGCGCCAGCAGCAGGGACAGTGTCTCTAATGAAAAACTGTTTTTT.

The gene calls are TRBV19 and TRBJ1-2; unclear D gene. CDR3 length: 13 amino acids. CDR1 and CDR2 (germline): LNHDA, SQIVND (reference sequence). With 1 base removed from V and 8 bases from J, the gap between germline ends came to 11 bases. CDR3 sequence (DNA): TGTGCCAGTAGTATAGGTTACGCGGCAGGCTACACCTTC. Its translation is CASSIGYAAGYTF.

This clone was seen only once. V usage is TRBV5-6 and J usage is TRBJ2-2; 8 bases agree with TRBD1. This CDR3 is 15 amino acids long. The ends lost 4 bases at V and 6 bases at J; junction bases unmatched: 8. Germline V gene data show CDR1 as SGHDT and CDR2 as YYEEEE. The CDR3 DNA reads TGTGCCAGCAGCCAAGGAAACAGGGGGGCCGGGGAGCTGTTTTTT. Translated, it gives CASSQGNRGAGELFF. Based on the CDR3 plus reference TRBV5-6 and TRBJ2-2, the full variable domain is DAGVTQSPTHLIKTRGQQVTLRCSPKSGHDTVSWYQQALGQGPQFIFQYYEEEERQRGNFPDRFSGHQFPNYSSELNVNALLLGDSALYLCASSQGNRGAGELFFGEGSRLTVL.